Following are 5 T cell receptor beta chains from one sample sequenced in a study of blood T cell repertoires in COVID-19. Assay used: immunoSEQ multiplex PCR; TCRdb lists only in-frame clones, some missing. The sample yields roughly 220,000 clones, about nine tenths seen once. The sequenced material came from peripheral blood. The receptors were sampled from a young man who had recovered from COVID-19.

This clone was seen only once. The chain joins TRBV7-2 to TRBJ2-1; the match to TRBD2 covers 8 bases. This CDR3 comprises 16 residues. In germline, CDR1 is SGHTA, CDR2 FQGNSA. The V segment lost 7 bases and the J segment 2 bases; nucleotides outside the gene matches: 10. CDR3 DNA sequence: TGTGCCAGCACCGCCGGCCGGGGGGGGACCTACAATGAGCAGTTCTTC. It translates to CASTAGRGGTYNEQFF.

The V and J genes are TRBV11-2 and TRBJ1-1; D ambiguous. CDR1 and CDR2 from the germline V gene are SGHAT and FQNNGV. Trimming shortened V by 5 bases and J by 4 bases, and 17 bases separated the two germline ends. This CDR3 spans 15 amino acids. The CDR3 bases are TGTGCCAGCAGCACCCTGAGCCCACCGGGCACTGAAGCTTTCTTT. It codes for CASSTLSPPGTEAFF.

This chain joins TRBV2 and TRBJ2-1; D gene unclear. Looked up from germline, CDR1 is SNHLY and CDR2 is FYNNEI. This CDR3 comprises 13 residues. V dropped 6 bases and J dropped 12 bases, with 18 bases sitting between them. CDR3 in DNA: TGTGCCAGCAGCCCGATTCTTAGCTCTTCGCAGTTCTTC. Translation gives CASSPILSSSQFF.

The genes are TRBV6-5 and TRBJ2-7; perhaps TRBD1 as D (6 bases). Germline CDR1 reads MNHEY; CDR2 reads SVGAGI. This CDR3 has 12 amino acids. The V gene lost 11 bases and the J gene lost 9 bases, with 20 bases spanning the gap. The DNA for the CDR3 is TGTGCCGCCCAGGGGCTCATCGGCCGGCAGTACTTC. Amino acid sequence: CAAQGLIGRQYF.

The J gene is TRBJ1-2, the V gene TRBV5-1; possible D gene TRBD1, 6 bases. The CDR3 covers 12 residues. Trimming took off 2 bases at V and 7 bases at J, with 9 bases between the two ends. Germline lookup yields CDR1 SGHRS and CDR2 YFSETQ. This CDR3 is CASSFDRSGYTF. CDR3 DNA: TGCGCCAGCAGCTTCGACAGGAGTGGCTACACCTTC. Full variable domain (missing parts from reference TRBV5-1 and TRBJ1-2): KAGVTQTPRYLIKTRGQQVTLSCSPISGHRSVSWYQQTPGQGLQFLFEYFSETQRNKGNFPGRFSGRQFSNSRSEMNVSTLELGDSALYLCASSFDRSGYTFGSGTRLTVV.